This T cell receptor (beta chain) appears in the sequencing data of a study of T cells in Graves' hyperthyroidism and ophthalmopathy. This clonotype was counted ten times or more. RNA transcripts served as the template for amplifying TCR beta CDR3 regions. The TCR CDR3 was amplified in a first-round RT-PCR using the HTBI primer set. Via MiXCR, TCRdb re-called the multiplex PCR reads, giving one row per CDR3 protein. The repertoire consists of over 350,000 distinct CDR3 sequences, with 11% to 15% occurring once and the leading ten covering over 25%. V lost 0 bases and J lost 1, with 4 bases in between. The CDR3 contains 14 residues. Germline V gives CDR1 SGHRS, CDR2 YFSETQ.

Specimen: blood. This receptor was taken from a man between 50 and 59 years old with Graves' ophthalmopathy. The chain couples TRBV5-1 to TRBJ2-2; D not resolved. The CDR3 loop reads CASSLVQNTGELFF. CDR3 nucleotide sequence: TGCGCCAGCAGCTTGGTGCAGAACACCGGGGAGCTGTTTTTT.